The next 9 T cell receptor beta chains were all read from a single sample in a study of blood T cell repertoires in COVID-19. TCRdb's table, derived via immunoSEQ multiplex PCR, lists solely in-frame clones and lacks some. This sample has about 200,000 clones, with around nine tenths found just once. Sequencing input: peripheral blood. The origin of the receptors is a middle-aged man with COVID-19, enrolled during active disease.

The rearrangement links TRBV9 to TRBJ2-7; 10 bases line up with TRBD1. With 0 bases clipped from V and 7 bases from J, the junction kept 7 bases outside the gene matches. This CDR3 contains 15 residues. Germline CDR1 SGDLS, CDR2 YYNGEE. The CDR3 sequence is CASSVGLDRGDEQYF. In DNA, the CDR3 is TGTGCCAGCAGCGTAGGCCTGGACAGGGGGGATGAGCAGTACTTC.

V gene TRBV6-4 combines with J gene TRBJ1-1; TRBD1 matches at 7 bases. Germline values: CDR1 MRHNA, CDR2 SNTAGT. CDR3 size: 13 residues. Trimming removed 4 bases from V and 8 bases from J; junction bases left unmatched: 7. The CDR3 DNA is TGTGCCAGCAGTGTTACCCTACAGGGGGAAGCTTTCTTT. Its translation is CASSVTLQGEAFF.

The rearrangement links TRBV7-9 to TRBJ2-7; 11 nucleotides match TRBD1. CDR1 SEHNR and CDR2 FQNEAQ come from the germline V gene (reference sequence). V lost 2 bases, J lost 5 bases, and 5 bases stayed unmatched. CDR3 length: 15 residues. CDR3 loop: CASSLSRTGGNEQYF. The CDR3 coding sequence is TGTGCCAGCAGCTTAAGCAGGACAGGGGGCAACGAGCAGTACTTC.

V is TRBV6-1 and J is TRBJ2-7; TRBD1 aligns across 9 bases. Germline CDR1 and CDR2: MNHNS and SASEGT. V gave up 2 bases and J gave up 2 bases; unmatched junction bases: 7. This CDR3 has 16 amino acids. The CDR3 loop reads CASSELLGQGPYEQYF. CDR3 in DNA: TGTGCCAGCAGTGAACTTCTGGGACAGGGACCCTACGAGCAGTACTTC.

This clone was detected only once. The rearrangement joins TRBV5-5 to TRBJ1-4; 9 positions match TRBD1. V dropped 5 bases and J dropped 7; count of bases not matched to a gene: 3. The CDR3 length is 13 residues. Germline V gene lookup returns CDR1 SGHKS and CDR2 YYEKEE (reference sequence). CDR3 sequence reads: CASRQQGAEKLFF. CDR3 nucleotides: TGTGCCAGCAGGCAACAGGGGGCTGAAAAACTGTTTTTT. Full variable domain (missing parts from reference TRBV5-5 and TRBJ1-4): DAGVTQSPTHLIKTRGQQVTLRCSPISGHKSVSWYQQVLGQGPQFIFQYYEKEERGRGNFPDRFSARQFPNYSSELNVNALLLGDSALYLCASRQQGAEKLFFGSGTQLSVL.

Details on this clone: The identical CDR3 is also encoded by other nucleotide sequences in the sample. The chain is built from TRBV6-1 and TRBJ2-5; D perhaps matches TRBD2 (7 bases). Germline V gene lookup returns CDR1 MNHNS and CDR2 SASEGT. The CDR3 extends over 16 amino acids. V was cut by 3 bases and J by 5 bases, with 19 bases left in between. In DNA form, the CDR3 reads TGTGCCAGCAGTGACGGGGGGTGGGGGGCGGGGGAGACCCAGTACTTC. This encodes CASSDGGWGAGETQYF.

This chain connects TRBV5-4 to TRBJ2-2, with TRBD2 as a possible D gene (5 bases). The V gene lost 0 bases and the J gene lost 8 bases, with 14 bases spanning the gap. The CDR3 is 15 residues long. CDR1 is SGHNT and CDR2 is YYREEE in the germline V gene (reference sequence). The CDR3 sequence: CASSLGTAWPGELFF. The CDR3 DNA is TGTGCCAGCAGCTTGGGGACTGCCTGGCCGGGGGAGCTGTTTTTT. The complete variable domain, with remaining parts taken from reference TRBV5-4 and TRBJ2-2, reads ETGVTQSPTHLIKTRGQQVTLRCSSQSGHNTVSWYQQALGQGPQFIFQYYREEENGRGNFPPRFSGLQFPNYSSELNVNALELDDSALYLCASSLGTAWPGELFFGEGSRLTVL.

The chain combines TRBV5-4 with TRBJ2-1; 8 bases line up with TRBD2. Germline assignment: CDR1 SGHNT and CDR2 YYREEE (reference sequence). With 4 bases clipped from V and 5 bases from J, the junction kept 8 bases outside the gene matches. CDR3 length: 15 amino acids. As DNA, the CDR3 is TGTGCCAGCAGCCGGGGGGGACACCCCGACAATGAGCAGTTCTTC. Encoded protein: CASSRGGHPDNEQFF.

V gene TRBV20-1 combines with J gene TRBJ1-4, with 8 bases identical to TRBD1. This CDR3 contains 17 residues. CDR1 is DFQATT, CDR2 SNEGSKA, per germline (reference sequence). V was clipped by 3 bases and J by 3 bases; unmatched bases: 12. The CDR3 loop is CSASSGQGAWSNEKLFF. CDR3 sequence (DNA): TGCAGTGCTAGTTCCGGACAGGGAGCGTGGTCTAATGAAAAACTGTTTTTT.